This TCR beta chain appears in the sequencing data of a study of CD8+ T cells in alopecia areata. Background on the study: The study gave treated patients oral tofacitinib at 5 to 10 mg twice daily. Dosing spanned 6 to 18 months on tofacitinib, then 6 months off drug.

cDNA reverse transcribed from extracted RNA served as the sequencing template. The data were produced by immunoSEQ multiplex PCR, yet TCRdb's version contains in-frame clones alone and is incomplete. The sample includes 100,000 to 150,000 clones, approximately 53% of them seen just once. Researchers picked out CD4+ and CD8+ T cells from PBMCs by sorting. The study's findings and limits: Mice showed clearer TCR sharing than patients did, a gap that was possibly HLA-related.

The V gene's germline CDR1 is SQVTM and CDR2 ANQGSEA. This CDR3 contains 13 residues. Concerning this clone itself: Its antigen is unidentified.

This chain links TRBV29-1 with TRBJ1-1, with 8 bases lining up with TRBD1. The clonotype originates from a human donor with alopecia areata. The specimen was CD4+ T cells sorted from blood, collected at week 0. The CDR3 spells CIVSTGGNTEAFF. In DNA form, the CDR3 reads TGCATCGTCTCAACAGGGGGGAACACTGAAGCTTTCTTT.